This TCR beta chain was captured in a study of cytomegalovirus exposure and HLA in healthy donors. Points from the study as a whole: Confirmation was obtained in vitro that a few CMV-associated chains are specific for CMV antigens. Cytomegalovirus association was assigned to more than 150 TCR beta chains. Many donors carried some public TCRs, although rarity characterized most TCR sequences.

This clone was recorded only once. Its antigen is unknown. The PCR used 60 Vbeta and 13 Jbeta primers. As processed by the authors: Later analysis identified roughly 82 million unique TCR beta chains, 10 million to 12 million shared. Profiled with immunoSEQ multiplex PCR; TCRdb holds only in-frame clones, not every one. V, J and clone size reflect that table, while D and trimming were determined from the DNA. The sample records some 120,000 clones, 65% to 80% being singletons. The CDR3 sequence is 14 residues long. V lost 5 bases and J lost 2, with 10 bases in between. Germline V lookup: CDR1 MNHEY, CDR2 SVGAGI.

This clonotype was obtained from an older woman in good health and CMV-seropositive. The sample was PBMCs. The V call is TRBV6-5, the J call TRBJ1-3, with D possibly being TRBD1 (5 bases). CDR3 sequence reads: CASSPGHTGNTIYF. The CDR3 DNA sequence: TGTGCCAGCAGTCCCGGACACACTGGAAACACCATATATTTT.